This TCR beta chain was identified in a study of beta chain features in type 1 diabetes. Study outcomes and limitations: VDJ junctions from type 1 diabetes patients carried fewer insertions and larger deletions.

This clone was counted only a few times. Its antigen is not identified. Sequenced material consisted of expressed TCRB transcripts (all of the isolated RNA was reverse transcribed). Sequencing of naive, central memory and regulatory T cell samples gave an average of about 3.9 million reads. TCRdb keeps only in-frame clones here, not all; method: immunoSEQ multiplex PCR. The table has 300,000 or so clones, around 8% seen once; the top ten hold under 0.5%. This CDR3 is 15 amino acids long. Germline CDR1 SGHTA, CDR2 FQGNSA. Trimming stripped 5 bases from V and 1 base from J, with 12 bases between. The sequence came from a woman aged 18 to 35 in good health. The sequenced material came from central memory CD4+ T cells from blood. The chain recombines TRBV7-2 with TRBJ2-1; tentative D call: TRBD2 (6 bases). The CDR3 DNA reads TGTGCCAGCAGCCCCTCGACTAGGTCCTACAATGAGCAGTTCTTC. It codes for CASSPSTRSYNEQFF.